This TCR beta chain was captured by sequencing in a study of T cells in Graves' hyperthyroidism and ophthalmopathy. The CDR3 has 14 amino acids. With 3 bases clipped from V and 3 bases from J, the junction kept 3 bases outside the gene matches. CDR1 and CDR2 from the germline V gene are LGHNA and YNFKEQ. TCR beta CDR3 regions were amplified from RNA transcripts. The primer set for the first-round RT-PCR of the TCR CDR3 was HTBI. TCRdb fed the multiplex PCR reads into MiXCR, producing one record per CDR3 protein. The data show approximately 700,000 distinct CDR3 sequences, roughly 15% seen once. About this clonotype itself: A read error may explain this, as a much larger clone is one base away.

This clonotype was obtained from a man between 18 and 29 years old with Graves' hyperthyroidism. Sequenced sample: blood. The J gene is TRBJ1-1, the V gene TRBV4-2, with 8 bases identical to TRBD1. CDR3 amino acids: CASSQGQAYTEAFF. For the CDR3, the DNA is TGTGCCAGCAGCCAGGGACAGGCGTACACTGAAGCTTTCTTT.